Below, 27 T cell receptor beta chains from the same sample are listed, as sequenced in a study of blood T cell repertoires in COVID-19 (dated by TCRdb to the early 2020s). Library creation used the immunoSEQ multiplex PCR assay. The table comes from immuneACCESS by way of TCRdb, which keeps in-frame sequences with V and J called. Part of the clones is missing from these tables; in studies checked, under half for an unresolved V gene and the rest for unknown reasons. In all, the sample holds 250,000 to 300,000 clones, and approximately 82% of those were seen once. Jointly, the top ten make up about 4.5% of the sample. Sequences were obtained from peripheral blood. These receptors were collected from a man aged 55 to 70 who had recovered from COVID-19.

Many counts were recorded for this clone. The chain links TRBV4-1 to TRBJ2-1, with 10 bases lining up with TRBD1. This CDR3 has 18 amino acids. J was trimmed by 4 bases and V by 2 bases; bases with no gene match: 11. The V gene's germline CDR1 is MGHRA and CDR2 YSYEKL. Here the CDR3 DNA reads TGCGCCAGCAGCCAAATACAAGTCAGGACAGGGGGGTACAATGAGCAGTTCTTC. Translation: CASSQIQVRTGGYNEQFF.

This clone was found a few times. This chain uses TRBV6-1 with TRBJ2-7; the match to TRBD1 covers 12 bases. The CDR3 is 15 amino acids. After removal of 3 bases from V and 8 bases from J, the junction contained 8 bases not matched to a gene. Germline V CDR1 and CDR2: MNHNS, SASEGT. The CDR3 sequence is CASSEAGTGGWKQYF. The DNA for the CDR3 is TGTGCCAGCAGTGAGGCCGGGACAGGGGGCTGGAAGCAGTACTTC.

The V and J genes are TRBV5-1 and TRBJ1-5, with TRBD1 matching over 7 bases. Trimming at V came to 0 bases and at J to 7 bases, leaving 7 bases not matched to a gene. The CDR3 consists of 15 residues. Germline V gives CDR1 SGHRS, CDR2 YFSETQ. As DNA, the CDR3 is TGCGCCAGCAGCTTGGGGACAGGTCGACGGCAGCCCCAGCATTTT. It translates to CASSLGTGRRQPQHF.

This clone occurred a few times. The rearrangement links TRBV5-4 to TRBJ2-2, with D tentatively TRBD1 (6 bases). V was cut by 4 bases and J by 4 bases, with 11 bases left in between. The CDR3 extends over 14 amino acids. Germline CDR1 and CDR2: SGHNT and YYREEE (reference sequence). CDR3: CASSMGHLTGELFF. The CDR3 coding sequence is TGTGCCAGCAGCATGGGACACCTCACCGGGGAGCTGTTTTTT.

The rearrangement joins TRBV6-5 to TRBJ1-2, with TRBD1 identical over 7 bases. J lost 8 bases, V lost 6 bases, and 3 bases had no gene match. The CDR3 totals 11 residues. Germline V lookup: CDR1 MNHEY, CDR2 SVGAGI. DNA for the CDR3: TGTGCCAGCAGGACAGGGCGAGGCTACACCTTC. Translated, it gives CASRTGRGYTF.

The chain uses TRBV12-3 or TRBV12-4 and TRBJ2-3; D gene unclear. V shed 3 bases and J shed 6 bases, with 4 bases lying between them. The CDR3 sequence is 11 residues long. CDR3 sequence (DNA): TGTGCCAGCAGTTTCATCGATACGCAGTATTTT. Amino acids: CASSFIDTQYF.

The chain couples TRBV5-1 to TRBJ2-5; 9 bases match TRBD1. Germline assignment: CDR1 SGHRS and CDR2 YFSETQ. The CDR3 length is 15 residues. V lost 4 bases to trimming and J lost 2 bases; unmatched junction nucleotides: 6. CDR3 residues: CASSQGQGPQETQYF. As DNA, the CDR3 is TGCGCCAGCAGCCAGGGACAGGGACCTCAAGAGACCCAGTACTTC.

CDR3 amino acids: CASSSADWDRRGYTF. The CDR3 DNA is TGCGCCAGCAGCTCGGCGGACTGGGACAGGCGAGGCTACACCTTC. V and J are TRBV5-1 and TRBJ1-2, with 8 bases matching TRBD1. CDR1 and CDR2 (germline): SGHRS, YFSETQ. The CDR3 is made up of 15 amino acids. Trimming cost V 3 bases and J 8 bases; bases outside gene matches: 12.

This clone was observed a single time. The chain links TRBV19 to TRBJ2-5; D might be TRBD1 (6 bases). CDR1 and CDR2 (germline): LNHDA, SQIVND (reference sequence). The CDR3 is made up of 15 amino acids. Trimming pared 1 base from V and 2 bases from J, leaving 11 bases between. The CDR3 is CASSIVGGPQETQYF. CDR3 nucleotides: TGTGCCAGTAGTATAGTTGGGGGCCCACAAGAGACCCAGTACTTC.

The chain employs TRBV6-5 and TRBJ1-2; 10 bases line up with TRBD1. Trimming at V came to 5 bases and at J to 7 bases, leaving 7 bases not matched to a gene. CDR3 length: 14 residues. CDR1 is MNHEY and CDR2 is SVGAGI in the germline V gene. The CDR3 DNA sequence: TGTGCCAGCAGTCAATGGACAGGGGGTGGTGGCTACACCTTC. This sequence encodes CASSQWTGGGGYTF.

The table lists this clone with a few counts. The CDR3 region is CASSYSGQLYGYTF. CDR3 sequence (DNA): TGTGCCAGCAGTTACTCGGGACAGCTCTATGGCTACACCTTC. The rearrangement joins TRBV6-5 to TRBJ1-2; 7 nucleotides line up with TRBD1. The V gene's germline CDR1 is MNHEY and CDR2 SVGAGI. This CDR3 spans 14 amino acids. With 0 bases clipped from V and 4 bases from J, the junction kept 2 bases outside the gene matches.

This clone was found a few times. This CDR3 reads CASSPGGISTDTQYF. CDR3 coding DNA: TGTGCCAGCAGCCCAGGCGGGATATCAACAGATACGCAGTATTTT. The J gene is TRBJ2-3, the V gene TRBV27, with D perhaps matching TRBD2 (6 bases). In germline, CDR1 is MNHEY, CDR2 SMNVEV (reference sequence). The ends were cut back, 6 bases at V and 3 bases at J, with 16 bases in the middle. The CDR3 extends over 15 amino acids.

The count of this clone is one. The junction departs from germline at one end; a sequencing error may be responsible. This sample also contains other DNA sequences that code for the same CDR3. V and J are TRBV13 and TRBJ1-2, with D possibly TRBD1 on 6 matching bases. Looked up from germline, CDR1 is PRHDT and CDR2 is FYEKMQ (reference sequence). This CDR3 comprises 14 residues. CDR3 DNA: TGTGCTAGCAGCCTCCGGGACACTAACTATGGCTACACCTTC. This sequence encodes CASSLRDTNYGYTF.

The gene calls are TRBV3-1 (or the pseudogene TRBV3-2) and TRBJ2-2; a possible D gene is TRBD2 (6 bases). The CDR3 totals 16 residues. V dropped 1 base and J dropped 5 bases, with 14 bases sitting between them. Per the germline V gene, CDR1 is LGHDT and CDR2 is YNNKEL (reference sequence). The CDR3 bases are TGTGCCAGCAGCCAAGTTTTCGCGGGACCTACCGGGGAGCTGTTTTTT. Translating gives CASSQVFAGPTGELFF.

The rearrangement uses TRBV10-2 and TRBJ2-1, with D unresolved. The CDR3 has 15 residues. The V end lost 0 bases, the J end lost 4 bases, and 10 bases lay between the germline ends. Germline V gives CDR1 WSHSY, CDR2 SAAADI. DNA of the CDR3: TGCGCCAGCAGTGAGTCCCACATTCTTTACAATGAGCAGTTCTTC. It yields the protein CASSESHILYNEQFF.

This clone was detected only a few times. The chain carries TRBV7-6 and TRBJ2-7; 10 bases agree with TRBD2. The CDR3 is made up of 16 amino acids. The V gene's germline CDR1 is SGHVS and CDR2 FNYEAQ. The J segment lost 9 bases and the V segment lost 5 bases, leaving 16 bases of the junction unmatched. CDR3 coding DNA: TGTGCCAGCAGCCCTTTCGGGGCTAGCGGGAGCCCCTGGCAGTACTTC. This sequence encodes CASSPFGASGSPWQYF.

CDR3 in amino acids: CSVARTGISYEQYF. In DNA form, the CDR3 reads TGCAGCGTTGCTCGGACAGGTATATCCTACGAGCAGTACTTC. This sequence joins TRBV29-1 and TRBJ2-7, with 7 bases identical to TRBD1. Germline V lookup: CDR1 SQVTM, CDR2 ANQGSEA. The CDR3 runs to 14 residues. V dropped 4 bases and J dropped 1; count of bases not matched to a gene: 7.

V is TRBV6-5 and J is TRBJ2-3, with TRBD2 matching 10 bases. The ends lost 7 bases at V and 5 bases at J; junction bases unmatched: 6. The CDR3 contains 14 residues. Germline CDR1 and CDR2: MNHEY and SVGAGI. The CDR3 coding sequence is TGTGCCAGCACTATTAGCGGGAGGATAGATACGCAGTATTTT. Residues: CASTISGRIDTQYF.

The chain has TRBV6-6 and TRBJ2-2; D not resolved. Germline CDR1 and CDR2: MNHNY and SVGAGI (reference sequence). The V end lost 0 bases, the J end lost 1 base, and 3 bases lay between the germline ends. This CDR3 has 14 amino acids. This chain's CDR3 is CASSYSQNTGELFF. In nucleotides, the CDR3 is TGTGCCAGCAGTTACTCCCAGAACACCGGGGAGCTGTTTTTT.

This clone was picked up many times. The rearrangement uses TRBV4-2 and TRBJ2-3; D gene unclear. V was cut by 0 bases and J by 0 bases, with 10 bases left in between. Looked up from germline, CDR1 is LGHNA and CDR2 is YNFKEQ. The CDR3 sequence is 16 residues long. The CDR3 region is CASSQDPTASTDTQYF. CDR3 sequence (DNA): TGTGCCAGCAGCCAAGATCCCACAGCTAGCACAGATACGCAGTATTTT.

Written as DNA, the CDR3 is TGTGCCAGCAGCGTCGGACAGGGAATACTTGCCGGGGAGCTGTTTTTT. This translates into CASSVGQGILAGELFF. The chain couples TRBV2 to TRBJ2-2; 8 bases map to TRBD1. J gave up 6 bases and V 6 bases, and 12 bases lay outside the gene matches. Per germline, CDR1 SNHLY and CDR2 FYNNEI. This CDR3 is 16 amino acids long.

V usage is TRBV28 and J usage is TRBJ1-1; 11 bases fit TRBD1. This CDR3 contains 15 residues. Germline-derived CDR1 and CDR2 are MDHEN and SYDVKM. With V trimmed by 5 bases and J by 4 bases, 6 bases remained unmatched. The CDR3 loop reads CASSVGQGASTEAFF. The DNA for the CDR3 is TGTGCCAGCAGTGTAGGACAGGGGGCGAGCACTGAAGCTTTCTTT.

The rearrangement uses TRBV7-2 and TRBJ1-2, with D unclear. This CDR3 contains 13 residues. Germline V CDR1 and CDR2: SGHTA, FQGNSA. V lost 6 bases, J lost 0 bases, and 8 bases lay in between. CDR3 DNA sequence: TGTGCCAGCAGGTTCCCAGCTAACTATGGCTACACCTTC. This gives the protein CASRFPANYGYTF.

The rearrangement links TRBV2 to TRBJ2-5, with D possibly TRBD2 on 6 matching bases. This CDR3 contains 14 residues. CDR1 and CDR2 (germline): SNHLY, FYNNEI. With 4 bases removed from V and 9 bases from J, the gap between germline ends came to 18 bases. The CDR3 coding sequence is TGTGCCAGCAGTGGAGGAACTAGCTTGGCAGCCCAGTACTTC. Translating it yields CASSGGTSLAAQYF.

This sequence joins TRBV28 and TRBJ1-1; TRBD1 might be the D (6 bases). The germline gives CDR1 MDHEN, CDR2 SYDVKM. This CDR3 is 12 amino acids long. Trimming cost V 1 base and J 10 bases, with 10 bases left between them. The CDR3 bases are TGTGCCAGCAGTTTATTGCAGGGGCGAGCTTTCTTT. Protein product: CASSLLQGRAFF.

The chain uses TRBV28 and TRBJ1-4; D may be TRBD1 (6 bases). The CDR3 extends over 15 amino acids. Germline values: CDR1 MDHEN, CDR2 SYDVKM. Trimming removed 5 bases at V and 8 bases at J, with 18 bases between. The CDR3 reads CASSPSGIQGEKLFF. DNA of the CDR3: TGTGCCAGCAGTCCCTCCGGGATCCAGGGGGAAAAACTGTTTTTT.

J is TRBJ2-1 and V is TRBV5-1, with a possible D match to TRBD1 (5 bases). V shed 4 bases and J shed 7 bases, with 9 bases lying between them. This CDR3 has 12 amino acids. The germline CDR1 and CDR2 sequences are SGHRS and YFSETQ. CDR3 amino acids: CASSRDSNEQFF. The CDR3 region has the DNA TGCGCCAGCAGCCGCGACAGTAATGAGCAGTTCTTC.